The rows below give T cell receptor beta chains drawn from one sample of a study of cytomegalovirus exposure and HLA in healthy donors. Generated by immunoSEQ multiplex PCR, the TCRdb table keeps only in-frame clones and is missing some. The table shows 99,000 or so clones, with about 9.4% occurring only once. Sequenced sample: PBMCs. Every receptor here comes from a man aged 35-49 years in good health and CMV-seropositive. Each CDR3 is given with its conserved first and last residue. A D gene is named only where the DNA matches it firmly. Clone size appears in some rows only: once, few, many, or a class for an expanded clone.

v_gene,abundance,d_gene,j_gene,CDR3aa,CDR3nt
TRBV29-1,-,TRBD2,TRBJ2-1,CSVEGTSGSSSYNEQFF,TGCAGCGTTGAAGGGACTAGCGGGAGCAGCTCCTACAATGAGCAGTTCTTC
TRBV28,-,TRBD2,TRBJ2-2,CASSGHWREITGELFF,TGTGCCAGCAGTGGACACTGGCGGGAGATAACCGGGGAGCTGTTTTTT
TRBV5-5,-,-,TRBJ1-2,CASSLAVSGYTF,TGTGCCAGCAGCTTGGCCGTTAGTGGCTACACCTTC
TRBV7-8,few,-,TRBJ2-7,CASSLTLTHYEQYF,TGTGCCAGCAGCTTAACTCTGACTCACTACGAGCAGTACTTC
TRBV11-2,few,TRBD1,TRBJ2-7,CASRDRGHEQYF,TGTGCCAGTCGGGACAGGGGGCACGAGCAGTACTTC
TRBV11-2,few,TRBD2,TRBJ2-3,CASSYSGTSGDTQYF,TGTGCCAGCAGCTACTCCGGGACTAGTGGAGATACGCAGTATTTT
TRBV5-1,few,-,TRBJ1-2,CASSLAHRPPLDGGYTF,TGCGCCAGCAGCTTGGCGCACAGACCGCCTCTTGATGGTGGCTACACCTTC
TRBV9,few,-,TRBJ2-1,CASSAGGGSYNEQFF,TGTGCCAGCAGCGCAGGGGGAGGCTCCTACAATGAGCAGTTCTTC
TRBV5-4,few,TRBD1,TRBJ2-7,CASSFSQGAREQYF,TGTGCCAGCAGCTTTTCCCAGGGGGCAAGGGAGCAGTACTTC
TRBV5-1,many,-,TRBJ1-3,CASSLAPGQYGNTIYF,TGCGCCAGCAGCTTGGCTCCAGGGCAATACGGAAACACCATATATTTT
TRBV4-3,-,TRBD1,TRBJ1-6,CASSQGYVGTGERSLHF,TGCGCCAGCAGCCAAGGTTATGTAGGGACAGGGGAAAGGTCCCTCCACTTT
TRBV28,-,TRBD2,TRBJ2-7,CASSRILAGSYEQYF,TGTGCCAGCAGTCGGATCCTAGCGGGATCCTACGAGCAGTACTTC
TRBV5-1,-,-,TRBJ2-1,CASSLSVSNEQFF,TGCGCCAGCAGCTTGTCCGTCAGCAATGAGCAGTTCTTC
TRBV5-6,few,-,TRBJ2-3,CASSSTDTQYF,TGTGCCAGCAGTTCGACAGATACGCAGTATTTT
TRBV6-4,few,-,TRBJ2-1,CASSDRLEANEQFF,TGTGCCAGCAGTGACAGGTTAGAGGCCAATGAGCAGTTCTTC
TRBV6-5,few,-,TRBJ1-2,CASSTGYGYTF,TGTGCCAGCAGTACAGGGTATGGCTACACCTTC
TRBV7-9,few,TRBD2,TRBJ2-7,CASELAGGSEQYF,TGTGCCAGCGAACTAGCGGGAGGATCCGAGCAGTACTTC
TRBV10-3,few,-,TRBJ2-3,CAISESRDTQYF,TGTGCCATCAGTGAGTCGCGTGATACGCAGTATTTT
TRBV2,few,TRBD2,TRBJ2-7,CASLTLGLSYEQYF,TGTGCCAGCCTTACGCTGGGACTATCATACGAGCAGTACTTC
TRBV6-5,few,TRBD1,TRBJ2-7,CASSPGGGYEQYF,TGTGCCAGCAGTCCAGGGGGCGGGTACGAGCAGTACTTC
TRBV29-1,-,TRBD1,TRBJ2-7,CSATGQGNYEQYF,TGCAGCGCAACCGGACAGGGAAACTACGAGCAGTACTTC
TRBV13,-,-,TRBJ1-1,CASSWGDSRNTEAFF,TGTGCCAGCAGCTGGGGGGACTCAAGGAACACTGAAGCTTTCTTT
TRBV5-1,-,-,TRBJ1-1,CASSFELDTEAFF,TGCGCCAGCAGCTTCGAACTCGACACTGAAGCTTTCTTT
TRBV7-9,few,TRBD2,TRBJ2-3,CASTTSGVGNTQYF,TGTGCCAGCACCACTAGCGGGGTTGGGAATACGCAGTATTTT
TRBV5-1,few,TRBD2,TRBJ2-1,CASQIAGAPGDEQFF,TGCGCCAGCCAGATAGCGGGAGCCCCCGGGGATGAGCAGTTCTTC
TRBV7-9,few,-,TRBJ1-2,CASSLNQMPNYGYTF,TGTGCCAGCAGCTTAAATCAGATGCCCAACTATGGCTACACCTTC
TRBV10-3,few,-,TRBJ2-1,CAISSRVTDTFF,TGTGCCATCAGCTCGAGGGTAACGGATACGTTCTTC
TRBV5-5,few,-,TRBJ2-1,CASRMRLDSYNEQFF,TGTGCCAGCCGGATGAGGCTCGACTCCTACAATGAGCAGTTCTTC
TRBV19,-,-,TRBJ2-5,CASSPLPGRGETQYF,TGTGCCAGTAGTCCTCTTCCGGGGAGGGGGGAGACCCAGTACTTC
TRBV11-3,-,TRBD1,TRBJ2-5,CASSPGTGGLNLPETQYF,TGTGCCAGCAGCCCAGGGACAGGGGGTTTAAATCTGCCAGAGACCCAGTACTTC
TRBV5-1,-,TRBD2,TRBJ2-5,CASSPGTSGVGETQYF,TGCGCCAGCAGCCCTGGGACTAGCGGTGTAGGAGAGACCCAGTACTTC
TRBV4-2,-,TRBD2,TRBJ2-7,CASSQVVAGNYEQYF,TGTGCCAGCAGCCAAGTGGTAGCGGGGAACTACGAGCAGTACTTC
TRBV5-6,few,TRBD1,TRBJ2-3,CASSSRQGAQGGTDTQYF,TGTGCCAGCAGTTCGAGACAGGGGGCGCAGGGAGGCACAGATACGCAGTATTTT
TRBV5-6,-,-,TRBJ1-6,CASSHDSIYSYNSPLHF,TGTGCCAGCAGCCACGACAGCATTTATTCCTATAATTCACCCCTCCACTTT
TRBV5-4,-,TRBD1,TRBJ1-2,CASGKGQGRSYTF,TGTGCCAGCGGCAAGGGACAGGGACGGAGCTACACCTTC
TRBV29-1,few,-,TRBJ1-1,CSVVVRTNTEAFF,TGCAGCGTTGTAGTTCGGACAAACACTGAAGCTTTCTTT
TRBV2,few,TRBD1,TRBJ2-7,CASDRDTAYEQYF,TGTGCCAGCGACAGGGACACCGCCTACGAGCAGTACTTC
TRBV14,-,-,TRBJ1-2,CASSQREFYGYTF,TGTGCCAGCAGCCAACGGGAGTTCTATGGCTACACCTTC
TRBV28,-,TRBD2,TRBJ2-1,CASSLGLLAGGYNEQFF,TGTGCCAGCAGTTTGGGATTACTAGCGGGAGGTTACAATGAGCAGTTCTTC
TRBV4-3,few,TRBD2,TRBJ2-5,CASSQDGTSGFQETQYF,TGCGCCAGCAGCCAAGATGGGACTAGCGGGTTTCAAGAGACCCAGTACTTC
TRBV7-9,-,-,TRBJ2-6,CASQLEGGLSSGANVLTF,TGTGCCAGCCAACTCGAGGGAGGCCTTAGCTCTGGGGCCAACGTCCTGACTTTC
TRBV13,few,-,TRBJ2-7,CASSIITYEQYF,TGTGCCAGCAGTATAATTACCTACGAGCAGTACTTC
TRBV11-3,-,TRBD1,TRBJ1-1,CASSPGAGGVNTEAFF,TGTGCCAGCAGCCCGGGAGCAGGGGGCGTCAACACTGAAGCTTTCTTT
TRBV4-1,few,-,TRBJ2-4,CASSQGTSSYIQYF,TGCGCCAGCAGCCAAGGGACATCCTCCTACATTCAGTACTTC
TRBV11-3,-,-,TRBJ1-4,CASSQGQTTNEKLFF,TGTGCCAGCAGTCAAGGACAAACAACTAATGAAAAACTGTTTTTT
TRBV28,few,TRBD2,TRBJ2-3,CASSRTSGSLTDTQYF,TGTGCCAGCAGTAGGACTAGCGGGAGTTTAACAGATACGCAGTATTTT
TRBV29-1,-,-,TRBJ1-5,CSVSENSNQPQHF,TGCAGCGTTTCGGAGAATAGCAATCAGCCCCAGCATTTT
TRBV14,-,TRBD2,TRBJ2-3,CASSQEPAGAGGDTQYF,TGTGCCAGCAGCCAAGAGCCAGCGGGAGCGGGTGGAGATACGCAGTATTTT
TRBV28,-,-,TRBJ1-5,CASSSPRRGTIQPQHF,TGTGCCAGCAGTTCCCCCCGGAGGGGAACGATCCAGCCCCAGCATTTT